This T cell receptor (beta chain) was recorded in a study of blood T cell repertoires in COVID-19. For the study at large: PBMCs, B-cell-depleted T cells, or T cells provided the cDNA or gDNA that made up the material.

Profiling relied on immunoSEQ multiplex PCR, and the TCRdb table lists in-frame clones only, not all of them. The sample holds 270,000 or so clones, roughly 85% seen once. Germline V gives CDR1 MNHEY, CDR2 SMNVEV (reference sequence). Trimming stripped 0 bases from V and 2 bases from J, with 8 bases between. This CDR3 has 14 residues. As regards this clone: Other DNA sequences of this sample code for an identical CDR3.

This receptor was obtained from a woman aged 18-29 years with acute or convalescent COVID-19. The gene calls are TRBV27 and TRBJ2-7, with D possibly being TRBD2 (6 bases). The sequencing sample was made of peripheral blood. The CDR3 sequence is CASSLSGSPYEQYF. In DNA, the CDR3 is TGTGCCAGCAGTTTATCCGGGAGCCCCTACGAGCAGTACTTC.